A single sample is the source of the 10 T cell receptor beta chains below, sequenced in a study of OX40 agonist ivuxolimab in advanced cancers. Library preparation was by the immunoSEQ multiplex PCR assay. TCRdb took this table from immuneACCESS and kept in-frame rearrangements with V and J called. Such tables lack part of the clones; where checked against another copy, unresolved V genes explain under half of the gap, and the rest is unexplained. The sample profile shows approximately 90,000 clones; nearly 90% of them were found once. 0.25% to 0.3% of the sample goes to the ten largest clones. Source: CD4+ or CD8+ T cells sorted from blood, taken in a trial of the OX40 agonist ivuxolimab. Receptors were obtained from an adult with an advanced solid tumor such as melanoma, head and neck, liver or kidney cancer.

The CDR3 DNA is TGTGCCAGTAGTTCGAGAAATCAGGGGGCTGGCTTCTATGGCTACACCTTC. Translating it yields CASSSRNQGAGFYGYTF. The chain has TRBV19 and TRBJ1-2, with 8 bases lining up with TRBD1. The germline V gene has CDR1 LNHDA and CDR2 SQIVND (reference sequence). Trimming at V came to 5 bases and at J to 4 bases, leaving 15 bases not matched to a gene. The CDR3 is 17 amino acids.

The rearrangement joins TRBV5-1 to TRBJ2-7; D is uncertain. CDR3 length: 11 residues. CDR1 and CDR2 from the germline V gene are SGHRS and YFSETQ. Trimming pared 1 base from V and 4 bases from J, leaving 3 bases between. The CDR3 loop reads CASSLKYEQYF. As DNA, the CDR3 is TGCGCCAGCAGCTTGAAGTACGAGCAGTACTTC.

The chain recombines TRBV5-1 with TRBJ2-3; tentative D call: TRBD2 (6 bases). The V end was cut by 7 bases, the J end by 3 bases, with 24 bases between. Germline V gene lookup returns CDR1 SGHRS and CDR2 YFSETQ. The CDR3 has 17 amino acids. The CDR3: CASGSGSISGQTDTQYF. CDR3 sequence (DNA): TGCGCCAGCGGCTCCGGGAGTATCAGCGGGCAAACAGATACGCAGTATTTT.

The sample holds one count of this clone. The chain uses TRBV5-1 and TRBJ1-1; D gene ambiguous. Germline CDR1 SGHRS, CDR2 YFSETQ. V was clipped by 4 bases and J by 2 bases, with 12 bases between them. This CDR3 is built from 14 residues. The CDR3 sequence: CASSPSVGNTEAFF. The CDR3 coding sequence is TGCGCCAGCAGCCCCAGTGTCGGAAACACTGAAGCTTTCTTT.

Details on this clone: The germline gene is not matched at one end of the junction; a read error may be the cause. The gene calls are TRBV30 and TRBJ1-2; D unresolved. Germline loops: CDR1 GTSNPN, CDR2 SVGIG (reference sequence). The CDR3 has 13 residues. The CDR3 here is CAWIRPDFPHPLF. The CDR3 coding sequence is TGTGCCTGGATACGGCCGGACTTCCCACACCCTCTTTTC.

J is TRBJ2-7 and V is TRBV6-5; 11 bases are a match to TRBD1. This CDR3 is 15 amino acids long. The V gene end was trimmed by 10 bases and the J gene end by 5 bases; junction bases not matched to a gene: 13. Per germline, CDR1 MNHEY and CDR2 SVGAGI. The CDR3, as DNA: TGTGCCACTACTCCCCGGGACAGGGGGTCCCACGAGCAGTACTTC. It is translated as CATTPRDRGSHEQYF.

The chain joins TRBV6-1 to TRBJ2-3, with 7 bases identical to TRBD1. With V trimmed by 8 bases and J by 5 bases, 13 bases remained unmatched. The CDR3 sequence is 15 residues long. Germline assignment: CDR1 MNHNS and CDR2 SASEGT. Here the CDR3 DNA reads TGTGCCAGCCAAAGACAGGGCTCCTACCAAGATACGCAGTATTTT. Amino acids: CASQRQGSYQDTQYF.

The gene calls are TRBV6-9 and TRBJ2-7; D possibly matches TRBD1 or TRBD2 (5 bases each). Trimming left V 5 bases short and J 2 bases short, with 10 bases between. Germline V gene lookup returns CDR1 MNHGY and CDR2 SVAAGI. The CDR3 contains 13 residues. CDR3 nucleotide sequence: TGTGCCAGCAGTGGGACGGCACCCTACGAGCAGTACTTC. Its protein is CASSGTAPYEQYF.

V gene TRBV5-1 combines with J gene TRBJ1-6; D is undetermined. The V end was cut by 0 bases, the J end by 7 bases, with 11 bases between. Per the germline V gene, CDR1 is SGHRS and CDR2 is YFSETQ. The CDR3 is 15 amino acids. The CDR3 coding sequence is TGCGCCAGCAGCTTGGACGGAACCTCAAATTCACCCCTCCACTTT. Its protein is CASSLDGTSNSPLHF.

This clone has a handful of counts. The chain combines TRBV19 with TRBJ1-6, with D hard to call. This CDR3 is 14 amino acids long. The V end lost 9 bases, the J end lost 5 bases, and 14 bases lay between the germline ends. The germline gives CDR1 LNHDA, CDR2 SQIVND (reference sequence). The CDR3 loop reads CASRTGGDNSPLHF. For the CDR3, the DNA is TGTGCCAGCAGAACCGGCGGCGATAATTCACCCCTCCACTTT.